This T cell receptor (beta chain) was found in a study of shared clonotypes between healthy human individuals (TCRdb year 2020). With regard to the full study: The cohort comprised two women and three men aged 18 to 49 years. For each donor, CD4 naive and CD4 memory were each given three plates, CD8 naive was given two plates, and CD8 memory was given one plate. To estimate repertoire size and how much clonotypes are shared between individuals, the study performed deep sequencing of blood TCR repertoires from about five healthy adults. Different laboratories and diverse techniques were used to prepare libraries and sequence TCR repertoires, to increase sequencing depth and limit assay-specific biases. Each donor's leukapheresis produced roughly between about 0.9 and 9.5 billion PBMCs.

The donors were healthy, HIV-negative adults who had no recently reported acute infections or vaccinations. Every donor was a Caucasian adult living in Nashville, Tennessee, USA. CD4+ T cells were enriched by magnetic negative selection; naive cells were then positively selected on CD45RA, and the negative fraction formed the memory subset. Blood was obtained by leukapheresis, after which PBMCs were separated by Ficoll-Histopaque density gradient centrifugation and cryopreserved in liquid nitrogen vapor phase. Analytical flow cytometry was used to check the purity and quantity of each magnetically sorted T cell population. Genomic DNA was isolated from each sorted fraction and quantified by UV absorbance on a Nanodrop 2000c. Using the deep immunoSEQ assay, TCR CDR3 regions were amplified from genomic DNA by multiplex PCR. For each cell subset, the extracted genomic DNA was distributed evenly across all wells of several immunoSEQ 96-well plates, and each plate served as one replicate. For sorted subsets, approximately 190 ng genomic DNA, equal to tens of thousands of T cell genomes, was loaded into each replicate PCR. Purified libraries were measured with a Qubit 3.0 fluorometer, size-checked on a Bioanalyzer 2100, and measured again with the KAPA Library Quantification kit. Each immunoSEQ 96-well plate was sequenced on its own single-read 150-cycle Illumina NextSeq 550 flow cell. Under the source paper's analysis protocol: Because the immunoSEQ output held only junctional sequences and lacked quality scores, the filtering could not match the filtering applied to full-length reads. To assign V/J genes and CDR3, sequences were annotated against IMGT germline references using PyIR, a Python wrapper for IgBLAST v1.9. Any read was removed if the V/J assignment was weak (E-value above 1e-6), the CDR3 was missing, or the read contained stop codons, out-of-frame junctions, or ambiguous translated residues. V3J clonotypes were defined as sequences sharing the same inferred V gene, J gene, and CDR3 amino acid sequence. Percentage overlap between repertoires was calculated by dividing the number of shared unique clonotypes by the size of the smaller repertoire. Richness of each repertoire was evaluated using RTK rarefaction, the Chao1 estimator, and Recon v2.1 estimates of unobserved clonotypes. For all TCRbeta clonotypes obtained by the gDNA method from a handful of donors, generation probabilities were computed with OLGA. Here the immuneACCESS table is served through TCRdb, limited to in-frame sequences with V and J called. Missing clones are a known gap in these copies; in checked studies unresolved V genes cover under half, and the rest lacks a known reason. That table furnishes V, J and clone size, whereas the DNA furnished D and trimming. Within this sample are 850,000 to 1,200,000 clones, with under 80% of them counted one time only. The ten largest clones capture about 1.5% of the sample.

Remarks on this clone: Its binding antigen is unknown. Per-base qualities were not stored, and no clone one base away is much larger.

Broad study findings and their caveats: Larger estimated clonotype richness was generally found for naive subsets than for memory subsets. The small number of donors limited the genetic and exposure-history diversity represented. When a handful of donors were compared, the shared fraction of clonotypes was 5% to 6.5% for naive CD4, approximately 3.5% for naive CD8, 2.3% for memory CD4, and less than 0.5% for memory CD8. Pairwise subsampling led to the expectation that sequencing depth would affect the degree of clonotype sharing among donors. Compared with non-shared clonotypes, the clonotypes found in all four sorted-subset donors had higher generation probabilities. Rarefaction of sorted-subset datasets indicated incomplete sequencing despite the large sequencing depth. Sampling was restricted to blood, and TCR repertoires in tissues likely differ from the TCR repertoires found in blood.

The clonotype comes from a man younger than 35 in good health. Sequenced material: memory CD4+ T cells sorted from blood. The sample's cell subset or site, from its label and the paper: CD45RA-negative fraction.

The DNA reads as follows: TGTGCCACCAGCAGAGATCTGGGGTCCTACGAGCAGTACTTC. It translates as CATSRDLGSYEQYF. Recombination connected TRBV15 to TRBJ2-7, with an unclear D gene assignment. Based on the germline V gene (reference sequence), the CDR1 and CDR2 sequences are LNHNV and YYDKDF. The junction shows trimming of 0 bases on V and 1 base on J, plus 7 bases between the germline ends. The CDR3 measures 14 amino acids from cysteine to phenylalanine. Only CDR3 DNA remains: 42 bases, in frame from the first base.